The entry below describes one T cell receptor (beta chain). Compared with germline, one end of the junction differs, possibly owing to a read error. A J-beta primer mix and a sample-barcoded 5' primer were used in a second PCR of roughly 7 to 12 cycles. One entry per CDR3 protein results from TCRdb running MiXCR on the 5' RACE reads. The sample lists around 990,000 distinct CDR3 sequences, under 40% seen once, with about 12% in the top ten. The record originates from a study of blood T cells in healthy people across ages. The CDR3 runs 15 residues. Germline V CDR1 and CDR2: ENHRY, SYGVKD. The sequence was obtained from a man younger than 30 in good health. The V and J genes are TRBV10-3 and TRBJ1-4; D is unresolved. The sequenced material came from blood. The CDR3 nucleotides read TGTGCCATCCTAGATCCTCCAGCAACTAAGGAAAAACTGTTTTTT. Amino acids: CAILDPPATKEKLFF.